This TCR beta chain was identified during a study of blood T cell repertoires in COVID-19. About the study: Collection of acute and convalescent COVID-19 samples took place in the United States, Italy and Spain. Sources were T cells, B-cell-depleted T cells, or PBMCs; the material itself was cDNA or gDNA.

In the original processing: Estimation of nucleated cell counts was performed using reference gene primer amplification. Generated by immunoSEQ multiplex PCR, the TCRdb table keeps only in-frame clones and is missing some. The D gene and trimming were derived from the DNA, and the V and J assignments and clone size from that table. The data contain under 200,000 clones, roughly 88% of them singletons. V lost 0 bases and J 2 bases, leaving 11 bases between the germline ends. The CDR3 has 15 residues. Germline V CDR1 and CDR2: LGHNA, YNFKEQ. This clone was detected a few times. The rearrangement uses TRBV4-2 and TRBJ2-7; TRBD1 might be the D (6 bases). The receptor's source is a woman aged 80 or over with active or convalescent COVID-19. The sequenced material came from peripheral blood. CDR3 amino acids: CASSQDPQGPYEQYF. The CDR3 nucleotides read TGTGCCAGCAGCCAAGATCCTCAGGGGCCCTACGAGCAGTACTTC.